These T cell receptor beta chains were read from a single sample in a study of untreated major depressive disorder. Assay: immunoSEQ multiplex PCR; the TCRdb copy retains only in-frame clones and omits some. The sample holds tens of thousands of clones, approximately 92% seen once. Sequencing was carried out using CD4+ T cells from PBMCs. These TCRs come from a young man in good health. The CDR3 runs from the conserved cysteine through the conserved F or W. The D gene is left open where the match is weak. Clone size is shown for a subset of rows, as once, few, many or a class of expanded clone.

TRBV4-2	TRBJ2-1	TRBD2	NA	TGTGCCAGCAGCCAACCTGGCGGGAGGGGGGGGGAGCAGTTCTTC	CASSQPGGRGGEQFF
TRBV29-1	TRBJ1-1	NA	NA	TGCAGCGTTGAACTCATGAACACTGAAGCTTTCTTT	CSVELMNTEAFF
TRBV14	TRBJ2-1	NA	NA	TGTGCCAGCAGCGTCTACAATGAGCAGTTCTTC	CASSVYNEQFF
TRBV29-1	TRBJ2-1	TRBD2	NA	TGCAGCGTTGAGGGGGGAGGGACTAGCGGGAGGGACGGATACAATGAGCAGTTCTTC	CSVEGGGTSGRDGYNEQFF
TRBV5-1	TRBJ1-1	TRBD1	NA	TGCGCCAGCAGCTCTGGACAGGGGGTTGCTGGAGCTTTCTTT	CASSSGQGVAGAFF
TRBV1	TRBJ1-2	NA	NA	TGCACCAGCAGCCAAGATCGGCGGGCAGGGCGAGAAAACTATGGCTACACCTTC	CTSSQDRRAGRENYGYTF
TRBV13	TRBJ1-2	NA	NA	TGTGCCAGCAGCTTAGGGGCAGGGCCTCCGTATGGCTACACCTTC	CASSLGAGPPYGYTF
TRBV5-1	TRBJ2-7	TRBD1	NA	TGCGCCAGCAGCGGACAGGGGGCCGGCTACGAGCAGTACTTC	CASSGQGAGYEQYF
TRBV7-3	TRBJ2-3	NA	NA	TGTGCCAGCAGCTTAAGTATAGGGTCAGATACGCAGTATTTT	CASSLSIGSDTQYF
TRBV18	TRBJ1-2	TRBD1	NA	TGTGCCAGCTCACCCGGGACAGGGTCGAACTATGGCTACACCTTC	CASSPGTGSNYGYTF
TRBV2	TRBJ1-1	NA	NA	TGTGCCAGCAGAACGGGAGCGAACACTGAAGCTTTCTTT	CASRTGANTEAFF
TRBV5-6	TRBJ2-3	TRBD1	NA	TGTGCCAGCAGCACCGGACAGGGGCGAACCACAGATACGCAGTATTTT	CASSTGQGRTTDTQYF
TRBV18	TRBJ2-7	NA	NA	TGTGCCAGCTCACCGTCCTGGCAGGCACAGTACGAGCAGTACTTC	CASSPSWQAQYEQYF
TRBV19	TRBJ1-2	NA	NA	TGTGCCAGTAGTACAATACAGCGCCCTAACTATGGCTACACCTTC	CASSTIQRPNYGYTF
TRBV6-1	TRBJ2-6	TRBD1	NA	TGTGCCAGCAGTGGGACAGGGGTTAGCTCTGGGGCCAACGTCCTGACTTTC	CASSGTGVSSGANVLTF
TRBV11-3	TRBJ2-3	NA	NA	TGTGCCAGCAGCTTGACCTTCACAGATACGCAGTATTTT	CASSLTFTDTQYF
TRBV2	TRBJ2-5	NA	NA	TGTGCCAGCAGCGTCGTAGGAGGGGAGACCCAGTACTTC	CASSVVGGETQYF
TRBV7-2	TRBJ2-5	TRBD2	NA	TGTGCCAGCAGCTTAGGTAGCGGGGAAGAGACCCAGTACTTC	CASSLGSGEETQYF
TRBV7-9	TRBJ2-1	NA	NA	TGTGCCAGCAGCCAGCCCGCAGACTCCTACAATGAGCAGTTCTTC	CASSQPADSYNEQFF
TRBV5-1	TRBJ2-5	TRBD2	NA	TGCGCCAGCAGCTGGAGGAATAGCGGGAGTAAGACCCAGTACTTC	CASSWRNSGSKTQYF
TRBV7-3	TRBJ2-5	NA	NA	TGTGCCAGCAGCTTAGGGGTGTCGACAAGGGAGACCCAGTACTTC	CASSLGVSTRETQYF
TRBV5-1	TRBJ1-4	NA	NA	TGCGCCAGCAGGGACGGTGGTACAGGGCAAGGTGAAAAACTGTTTTTT	CASRDGGTGQGEKLFF
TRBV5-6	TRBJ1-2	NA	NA	TGTGCCAGCAGCTTTGGGTACAGTACAGGCTACACCTTC	CASSFGYSTGYTF
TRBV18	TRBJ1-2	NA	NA	TGTGCCAGCTCACCCGACGGAACTAACTATGGCTACACCTTC	CASSPDGTNYGYTF
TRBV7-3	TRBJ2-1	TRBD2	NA	TGTGCCAGCAGCTCCGGAAGCGGGGGGAATGAGCAGTTCTTC	CASSSGSGGNEQFF
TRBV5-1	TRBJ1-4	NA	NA	TGCGCCAGCAGCTTGGACAGGGCAACCGAAAAACTGTTTTTT	CASSLDRATEKLFF
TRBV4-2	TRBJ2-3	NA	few	TGTGCCAGCAGCCAAGCCCCGGACTCATCCACAGATACGCAGTATTTT	CASSQAPDSSTDTQYF
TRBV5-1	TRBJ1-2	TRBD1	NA	TGCGCCAGCAGCTTGGATTGGGGGACAGGGATTAATGGCTACACCTTC	CASSLDWGTGINGYTF
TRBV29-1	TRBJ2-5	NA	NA	TGCAGCGCCCGAGGGGGTTGGCAGACCCAGTACTTC	CSARGGWQTQYF
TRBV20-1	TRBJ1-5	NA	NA	TGCAGTGCGAGGGGGAATCAGCCCCAGCATTTT	CSARGNQPQHF
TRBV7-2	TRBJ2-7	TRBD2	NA	TGTGCCAGCAGCCAAGGGACTAGCGGGACCTACGAGCAGTACTTC	CASSQGTSGTYEQYF
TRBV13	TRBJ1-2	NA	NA	TGTGCCAGCAGCTTAGGTAGACAGGCAGTTGGCTACACCTTC	CASSLGRQAVGYTF
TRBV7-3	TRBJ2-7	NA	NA	TGTGCCAGCAGCCTGGGACAACTGCGCGAGCAGTACTTC	CASSLGQLREQYF
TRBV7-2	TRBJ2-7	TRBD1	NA	TGTGCCAGCAGCTGGTCCGGGACAGGGACCTACGAGCAGTACTTC	CASSWSGTGTYEQYF
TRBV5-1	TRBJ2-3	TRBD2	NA	TGCGCCAGCAGCGCCTTGGCTAGCGGGGGGGTCACAGATACGCAGTATTTT	CASSALASGGVTDTQYF
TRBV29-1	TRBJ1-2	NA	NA	TGCAGCGTTGAAGTTCTCCGTAGGGGGGCCTATGGCTACACCTTC	CSVEVLRRGAYGYTF
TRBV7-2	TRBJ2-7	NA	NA	TGTGCCAGCAGCTGGAGATTCCCAACCTACGAGCAGTACTTC	CASSWRFPTYEQYF
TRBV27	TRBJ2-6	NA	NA	TGTGCCAGCGGAGCCCTAGGTGCGGGAGGGGCCAACGTCCTGACTTTC	CASGALGAGGANVLTF
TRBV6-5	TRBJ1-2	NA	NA	TGTGCCAGCAGTTCCGGCTTATATGGCTACACCTTC	CASSSGLYGYTF
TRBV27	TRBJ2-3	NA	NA	TGTGCCAGCAGTTTAGGGGGGCGGACAGATACGCAGTATTTT	CASSLGGRTDTQYF
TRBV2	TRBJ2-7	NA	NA	TGTGCCAGCAGGCAGGGCTACGAGCAGTACTTC	CASRQGYEQYF
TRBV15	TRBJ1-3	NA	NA	TGTGCCACCAGCAGAGACGGGGACTCTGGAAACACCATATATTTT	CATSRDGDSGNTIYF
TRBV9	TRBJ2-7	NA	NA	TGTGCCAGCAGCCCTAGACAGGCCGCCTACGAGCAGTACTTC	CASSPRQAAYEQYF
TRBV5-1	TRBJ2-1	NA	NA	TGCGCCAGCAGCCGAGACGGGAGCTCCTACAATGAGCAGTTCTTC	CASSRDGSSYNEQFF
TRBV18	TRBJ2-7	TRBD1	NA	TGTGCCAGCTCTCAGGGACAGGGGTCCTACGAGCAGTACTTC	CASSQGQGSYEQYF
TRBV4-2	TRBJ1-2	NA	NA	TGTGCCAGCAGCCAAGATGAGGGAGCAGGCTATGGCTACACCTTC	CASSQDEGAGYGYTF